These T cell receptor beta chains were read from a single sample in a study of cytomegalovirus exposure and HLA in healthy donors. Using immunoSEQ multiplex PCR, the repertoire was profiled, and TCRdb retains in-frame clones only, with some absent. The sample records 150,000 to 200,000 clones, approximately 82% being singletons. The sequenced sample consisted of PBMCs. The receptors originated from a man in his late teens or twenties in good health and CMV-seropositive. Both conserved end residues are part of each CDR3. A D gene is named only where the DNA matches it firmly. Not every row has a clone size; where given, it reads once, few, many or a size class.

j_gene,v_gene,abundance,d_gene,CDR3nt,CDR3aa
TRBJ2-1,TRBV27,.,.,TGTGCCAGCAGCTCAAGAGGACTCAGCTCCTACAATGAGCAGTTCTTC,CASSSRGLSSYNEQFF
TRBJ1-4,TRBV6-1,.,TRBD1,TGTGCCAGCAGGGAGGACAGGGTTGAAAAACTGTTTTTT,CASREDRVEKLFF
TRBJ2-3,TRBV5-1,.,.,TGCGCCAGCAGCTTGGGGACTTCCGCTAAGGTCCTCACGGATACGCAGTATTTT,CASSLGTSAKVLTDTQYF
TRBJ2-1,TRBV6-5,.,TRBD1,TGTGCCAGCAGTGGACAGGGGGCGGGAGATGAGCAGTTCTTC,CASSGQGAGDEQFF
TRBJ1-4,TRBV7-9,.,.,TGTTCCAGCAGCTTAGGGAGGGGTGGACGTGAAAAACTGTTTTTT,CSSSLGRGGREKLFF
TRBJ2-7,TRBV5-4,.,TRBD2,TGTGCCAGCAGCTTGTCGGGAGGGCCGAGGGAGCAGTACTTC,CASSLSGGPREQYF
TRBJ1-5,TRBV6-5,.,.,TGTGCCAGCAGTTCCCGAAAACAGGGAACCAATCAGCCCCAGCATTTT,CASSSRKQGTNQPQHF
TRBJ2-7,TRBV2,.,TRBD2,TGTGCCAGCAGTTACAGGACTAGCGGATCCTACGAGCAGTACTTC,CASSYRTSGSYEQYF
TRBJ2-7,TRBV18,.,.,TGTGCCAGCTCACCATTGCTTATAGAGCCCTACGAGCAGTACTTC,CASSPLLIEPYEQYF
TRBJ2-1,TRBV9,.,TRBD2,TGTGCCAGCAGCTCAGCGGCTAGCGGAGGGGTCCATGAGCAGTTCTTC,CASSSAASGGVHEQFF
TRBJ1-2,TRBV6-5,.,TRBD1,TGTGCCAGCAGTTATCGTCGGACAGGATTCTATGGCTACACCTTC,CASSYRRTGFYGYTF
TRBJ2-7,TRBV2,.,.,TGTGCCAGCAGCAAAACTAGTGAGCCCCTACAGCAGTACTTC,CASSKTSEPLQQYF
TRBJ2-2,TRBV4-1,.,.,TGCGCCAGCAGCCAACTAAGTAACACCGGGGAGCTGTTTTTT,CASSQLSNTGELFF
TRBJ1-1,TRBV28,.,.,TGTGCCAGCAGTTGGGGGGGGGTCACTGAAGCTTTCTTT,CASSWGGVTEAFF
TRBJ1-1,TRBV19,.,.,TGTGCCAGTGCCAAAGGGAGGGCAGGGAGGTCTACTGAAGCTTTCTTT,CASAKGRAGRSTEAFF
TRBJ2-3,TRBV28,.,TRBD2,TGTGCCAGCAGTTTAGCTCTGGCGGGAGGAAGCACAGATACGCAGTATTTT,CASSLALAGGSTDTQYF
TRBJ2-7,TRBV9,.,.,TGTGCCAGCAGCCCCACCGGGAGACCCTACGAGCAGTACTTC,CASSPTGRPYEQYF
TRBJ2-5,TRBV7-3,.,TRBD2,TGTGCCAGCAGCCAAGCGGGAGGGTGGGAGACCCAGTACTTC,CASSQAGGWETQYF
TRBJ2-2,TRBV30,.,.,TGTGCCTGGAACCTCCGGCAAGCGGGGAACACCGGGGAGCTGTTTTTT,CAWNLRQAGNTGELFF
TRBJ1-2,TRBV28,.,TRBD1,TGTGCCAGCAGTCCGCCGGGACAGGGGGCCGTTTTGGGTGGCTACACCTTC,CASSPPGQGAVLGGYTF
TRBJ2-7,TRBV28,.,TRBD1,TGTGCCAGCAGTTTATATTCCGGGACAGGAGCCTACGAGCAGTACTTC,CASSLYSGTGAYEQYF
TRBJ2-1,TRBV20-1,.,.,TGCAGTGCTATGGGGCATGAGCAGTTCTTC,CSAMGHEQFF
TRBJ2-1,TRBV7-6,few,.,TGTGCCAGCAGCTTCATCCCGGGACTCTCTAACAATGAGCAGTTCTTC,CASSFIPGLSNNEQFF
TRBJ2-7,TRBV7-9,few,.,TGTGCCAGCAGCTTCGACTACCACGAGCAGTACTTC,CASSFDYHEQYF
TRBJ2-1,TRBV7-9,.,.,TGTGCCAGCAGCCCAGCGGACTACCGGTACAATGAGCAGTTCTTC,CASSPADYRYNEQFF
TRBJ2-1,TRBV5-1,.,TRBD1,TGCGCCAGCGAACAGGACAGGACCTCGCTGCTGTTCTTC,CASEQDRTSLLFF
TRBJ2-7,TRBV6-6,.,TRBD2,TGTGCCAGCAGAACAGGGACTAGCTACGAGCAGTACTTC,CASRTGTSYEQYF
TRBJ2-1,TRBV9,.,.,TGTGCCAGCTTCCGGGGGACGGAGTTCTTC,CASFRGTEFF
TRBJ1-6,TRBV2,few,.,TGTGCCAGCTGGGGAGGGGTAAATTCACCCCTCCACTTT,CASWGGVNSPLHF
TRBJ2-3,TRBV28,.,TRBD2,TGTGCCAGCAGTTCTAGCGGGAGCACAGATACGCAGTATTTT,CASSSSGSTDTQYF
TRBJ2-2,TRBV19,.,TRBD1,TGTGCCAGTAGCTCCCCACAGGGGGTCAACACCGGGGAGCTGTTTTTT,CASSSPQGVNTGELFF
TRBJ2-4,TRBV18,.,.,TGTGCCAGCTCACCACCTGAGGGTGTAGCCAAAAACATTCAGTACTTC,CASSPPEGVAKNIQYF
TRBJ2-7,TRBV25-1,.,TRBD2,TGTGCCAGCAGTGATCTGGCTAGCGGGTCCTACGAGCAGTACTTC,CASSDLASGSYEQYF
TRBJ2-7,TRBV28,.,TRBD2,TGTGCCAGCAGTTTTGAGCGGGAGAACTACGAGCAGTACTTC,CASSFERENYEQYF
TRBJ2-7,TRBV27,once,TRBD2,TGTGCCCCCCGCGGGAGTTCGTACGAGCAGTACTTC,CAPRGSSYEQYF
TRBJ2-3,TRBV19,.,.,TGTGCCAGTAGTCCTTCCCCCTTTTTAGTGAGGACGCAGTATTTT,CASSPSPFLVRTQYF